The 21 T cell receptor beta chains listed next were all sequenced from one sample in a study of breast tumors, draining lymph nodes, adjacent tissues. Samples came from axillary lymph nodes draining the breast cancer. TCRdb redid the calling of the multiplex PCR reads with MiXCR, one entry per CDR3 protein. The repertoire holds 200,000 to 300,000 distinct CDR3 sequences, under 35% seen once, with 0.85% to 1.3% in the top ten. The sequencing input was axillary lymph node tissue. The receptors stem from a female donor with breast cancer. Some clones in this sample may be carry-over from other donors' samples.

This clonotype occurred many times. The chain uses TRBV19 and TRBJ2-6; D might be TRBD2 (7 bases). CDR1 and CDR2 from the germline V gene are LNHDA and SQIVND (reference sequence). Trimming removed 2 bases from V and 1 base from J, with 9 bases in between. This CDR3 is 16 amino acids long. The CDR3 DNA sequence: TGTGCCAGTAGTATAAGGGGGGGATCTGGGGCCAACGTCCTGACTTTC. Translation: CASSIRGGSGANVLTF.

The sample holds many counts of this clonotype. The chain uses TRBV4-3 and TRBJ1-2; D call uncertain. V dropped 0 bases and J dropped 10 bases, with 12 bases sitting between them. The CDR3 consists of 13 residues. In germline, CDR1 is LGHNA, CDR2 YSLEER. As DNA, the CDR3 is TGCGCCAGCAGCCAAGATCGTTTCGGGGTCTACACCTTC. Translating gives CASSQDRFGVYTF.

This clonotype was seen ten or more times. This chain connects TRBV4-1 to TRBJ2-7; TRBD2 is a possible D gene (5 bases). The CDR3 runs 15 residues. The germline V gene has CDR1 MGHRA and CDR2 YSYEKL. Trimming left V 1 base short and J 2 bases short, with 12 bases between. The CDR3 DNA reads as TGCGCCAGCAGCCAAGGGACTCCCTATCCCTACGAGCAGTACTTC. Translated, it gives CASSQGTPYPYEQYF.

A word on this clonotype: One junction end disagrees with the germline gene, perhaps due to a read error. The chain is built from TRBV5-1 and TRBJ1-4, with 7 positions matching TRBD1. The germline gives CDR1 SGHRS, CDR2 YFSETQ. CDR3 size: 13 residues. Here the CDR3 DNA reads TGCGCCAGCAGCTGGGACAGCGCCGAAAAACCGTTTTTT. Protein product: CASSWDSAEKPFF. The full variable domain, in which reference TRBV5-1 and TRBJ1-4 provide the parts outside the CDR3, is KAGVTQTPRYLIKTRGQQVTLSCSPISGHRSVSWYQQTPGQGLQFLFEYFSETQRNKGNFPGRFSGRQFSNSRSEMNVSTLELGDSALYLCASSWDSAEKPFFGSGTQLSVL.

This clonotype was observed many times. This sequence joins TRBV24-1 and TRBJ2-1; D not certain. Germline assignment: CDR1 KGHDR and CDR2 SFDVKD. The CDR3 loop spans 11 amino acids. The V end lost 7 bases, the J end lost 0 bases, and 0 bases lay between the germline ends. CDR3 in amino acids: CATSSYNEQFF. In DNA form, the CDR3 reads TGTGCCACCAGCTCCTACAATGAGCAGTTCTTC.

The chain couples TRBV5-4 to TRBJ2-1; no clear D gene. Trimming cost V 2 bases and J 3 bases, with 15 bases left between them. CDR3 length: 16 amino acids. The V gene's germline CDR1 is SGHNT and CDR2 YYREEE (reference sequence). CDR3 region: CASSFDGVSFYNEQFF. DNA for the CDR3: TGTGCCAGCAGCTTTGACGGAGTCAGCTTCTACAATGAGCAGTTCTTC.

In its sample, this clonotype was seen a few times. V is TRBV3-1 and J is TRBJ2-1; TRBD2 might be the D (5 bases). The V gene lost 4 bases and the J gene lost 4 bases, with 17 bases spanning the gap. The length of the CDR3 is 16 residues. Looked up from germline, CDR1 is LGHDT and CDR2 is YNNKEL (reference sequence). In nucleotides, the CDR3 is TGTGCCAGCAGCCCATTTCGGGGTACCAATTACAATGAGCAGTTCTTC. Protein product: CASSPFRGTNYNEQFF.

The table lists this clonotype with many counts. This chain links TRBV20-1 with TRBJ1-4, with 8 bases matching TRBD1. Germline CDR1 is DFQATT and CDR2 is SNEGSKA (reference sequence). J gave up 6 bases and V 6 bases, and 9 bases lay outside the gene matches. This CDR3 is built from 14 residues. The CDR3 sequence is CSAIPGGRDEKLFF. The CDR3, as DNA: TGCAGTGCGATCCCAGGGGGCCGTGATGAAAAACTGTTTTTT.

This clonotype was observed at least ten times. J is TRBJ2-6 and V is TRBV12-3 or TRBV12-4; D is undetermined. This CDR3 contains 14 residues. V shed 8 bases and J shed 2 bases, with 10 bases lying between them. The CDR3 loop is CASSPRTGANVLTF. Written as DNA, the CDR3 is TGTGCCAGCTCCCCGAGGACTGGGGCCAACGTCCTGACTTTC.

The rearrangement uses TRBV20-1 and TRBJ1-4, with 8 nucleotides matching TRBD1. The CDR3 runs 14 residues. CDR1 and CDR2 (germline): DFQATT, SNEGSKA (reference sequence). V lost 6 bases, J lost 10 bases, and 13 bases stayed unmatched. The CDR3 is CSARWTGKKGKLFF. The CDR3 nucleotides read TGCAGTGCAAGGTGGACAGGGAAGAAGGGAAAACTGTTTTTT.

The table lists this clonotype with many counts. The chain carries TRBV10-3 and TRBJ2-7; TRBD2 matches at 14 bases. This CDR3 is built from 16 residues. The V and J ends lost 11 bases and 1 base, in that order; junction bases with no gene match: 10. Per germline, CDR1 ENHRY and CDR2 SYGVKD. The CDR3 nucleotides read TGTGCCTCGGGACTAGCGGGAGATAGTGGTTCCTACGAGCAGTACTTC. Protein sequence: CASGLAGDSGSYEQYF.

This clonotype was observed many times. The rearrangement uses TRBV13 and TRBJ2-5; TRBD2 agrees at 8 bases. The CDR3 runs to 18 residues. Germline values: CDR1 PRHDT, CDR2 FYEKMQ (reference sequence). Losses at the gene ends were 5 bases for V and 1 base for J; bases not matched to a gene: 15. CDR3 DNA: TGTGCCAGCAGCGGCCGACTCCCATGGACTAGCCGCCAAGAGACCCAGTACTTC. Translated: CASSGRLPWTSRQETQYF.

The chain is built from TRBV9 and TRBJ1-1; D might be TRBD1 (5 bases). The V gene lost 0 bases and the J gene lost 0 bases, with 9 bases spanning the gap. CDR3 length: 15 residues. Germline-derived CDR1 and CDR2 are SGDLS and YYNGEE. The CDR3 bases are TGTGCCAGCAGCGTAGGGGGCAGTTTGAACACTGAAGCTTTCTTT. This codes for CASSVGGSLNTEAFF.

Concerning this clonotype itself: The junction differs from germline at one of its ends, possibly a read error. The genes are TRBV24-1 and TRBJ2-3; no firm D call. Per the germline V gene, CDR1 is KGHDR and CDR2 is SFDVKD. CDR3 length equals 13 residues. The CDR3 sequence: CASSSPPTDTQYF. CDR3 nucleotides: TGTGCCAGCAGTTCCCCTCCCACAGATACGCAGTATTTT.

The chain is built from TRBV12-3 or TRBV12-4 and TRBJ1-1; 9 positions match TRBD1. The CDR3 runs to 15 residues. J gave up 0 bases and V 6 bases, and 5 bases lay outside the gene matches. CDR3 sequence (DNA): TGTGCCAGCAGGCGGGACAGGGAGTTGAACACTGAAGCTTTCTTT. It codes for CASRRDRELNTEAFF.

The chain is built from TRBV6-5 and TRBJ2-5; 8 nucleotides match TRBD2. V lost 5 bases and J lost 2; bases outside the gene matches: 13. The CDR3 extends over 17 amino acids. Germline CDR1 and CDR2: MNHEY and SVGAGI. CDR3 nucleotide sequence: TGTGCCAGCAGTCCCACGAGCGGGAGTAATTCACAAGAGACCCAGTACTTC. Translating gives CASSPTSGSNSQETQYF.

The V gene is TRBV7-3, the J gene TRBJ2-7; 10 bases map to TRBD2. The CDR3 sequence is 17 residues long. The germline gives CDR1 SGHTA, CDR2 FQGTGA. The V segment lost 11 bases and the J segment 0 bases; nucleotides outside the gene matches: 16. CDR3 loop: CADGRGLAGGISYEQYF. CDR3 nucleotide sequence: TGTGCCGATGGGAGGGGGTTAGCGGGAGGAATCTCCTACGAGCAGTACTTC. The full variable domain, with the rest looked up from reference TRBV7-3 and TRBJ2-7, is GAGVSQTPSNKVTEKGKYVELRCDPISGHTALYWYRQSLGQGPEFLIYFQGTGAADDSGLPNDRFFAVRPEGSVSTLKIQRTERGDSAVYLCADGRGLAGGISYEQYFGPGTRLTVT.

In regard to this clonotype: A single base separates this from a much larger clone, so it may be a read error. This CDR3 is missing its conserved last phenylalanine or tryptophan, likely due to a read error. The chain recombines TRBV20-1 with TRBJ2-1, with 13 nucleotides matching TRBD2. V lost 0 bases to trimming and J lost 8 bases; unmatched junction nucleotides: 16. The germline gives CDR1 DFQATT, CDR2 SNEGSKA (reference sequence). This CDR3 region has 19 residues. CDR3 coding DNA: TGCAGTGCTAGAGACCCCTATAAACTAGCGGGAGGGAGGTACGATGAGCAGTTCCTC. Its protein product is CSARDPYKLAGGRYDEQFL.

A few counts support this clonotype. The junction does not match germline at one end; this may be a read error. J is TRBJ2-7 and V is TRBV6-5, with 9 bases lining up with TRBD2. Germline loops: CDR1 MNHEY, CDR2 SVGAGI. There are 16 residues in the CDR3. The CDR3 region has the DNA TGTGCCAGCAGTCACTCGAGACTAGCGGCGACTTACGAGCAGTACTTC. Translating it yields CASSHSRLAATYEQYF.

In its sample, this clonotype was seen many times. This chain uses TRBV15 with TRBJ2-7, with 9 bases identical to TRBD2. V was pared by 0 bases and J by 5 bases, with 11 bases of the junction left unmatched. In germline, CDR1 is LNHNV, CDR2 YYDKDF (reference sequence). The CDR3 is made up of 17 amino acids. CDR3 sequence: CATSRDLVTAGGHEQYF. In DNA form, the CDR3 reads TGTGCCACCAGCAGAGATCTTGTGACAGCGGGAGGCCACGAGCAGTACTTC.

This clonotype was seen many times. The chain is built from TRBV4-3 and TRBJ2-3; 9 nucleotides line up with TRBD2. V gave up 0 bases and J gave up 6 bases; unmatched junction bases: 7. The CDR3 consists of 16 residues. Germline CDR1 reads LGHNA; CDR2 reads YSLEER. As DNA, the CDR3 is TGCGCCAGCAGCCAAGATTCGGGCGGGAGGGGGGATACGCAGTATTTT. It specifies CASSQDSGGRGDTQYF.